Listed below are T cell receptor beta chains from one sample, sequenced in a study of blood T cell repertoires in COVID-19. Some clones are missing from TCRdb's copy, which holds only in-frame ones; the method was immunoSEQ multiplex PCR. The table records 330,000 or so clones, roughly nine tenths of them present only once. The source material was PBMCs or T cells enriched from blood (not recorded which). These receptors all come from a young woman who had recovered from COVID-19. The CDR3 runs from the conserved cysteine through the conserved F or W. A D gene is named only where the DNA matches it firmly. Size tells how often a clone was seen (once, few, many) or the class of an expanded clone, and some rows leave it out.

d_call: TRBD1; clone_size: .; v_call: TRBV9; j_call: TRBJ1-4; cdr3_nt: TGTGCCAGCAGCGGGGGGCCGGGACAGCCCCATGAAAAACTGTTTTTT; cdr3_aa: CASSGGPGQPHEKLFF
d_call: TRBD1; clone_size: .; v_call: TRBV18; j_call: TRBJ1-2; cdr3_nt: TGTGCCAGCTCCCGACAGGGACCGTTTGACTATGGCTACACCTTC; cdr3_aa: CASSRQGPFDYGYTF
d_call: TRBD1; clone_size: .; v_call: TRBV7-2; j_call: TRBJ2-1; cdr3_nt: TGTGCCAGCAGCCGGGACAGGGGCTCCTACAATGAGCAGTTCTTC; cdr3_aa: CASSRDRGSYNEQFF
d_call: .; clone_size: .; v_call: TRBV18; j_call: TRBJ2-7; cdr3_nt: TGTGCCAGCTCAGCACTAGCTTCCCTCAACTACGAGCAGTACTTC; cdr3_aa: CASSALASLNYEQYF
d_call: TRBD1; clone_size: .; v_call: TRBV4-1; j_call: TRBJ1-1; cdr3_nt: TGCGCCAGCAGCCAAGTCAGGCTGGGAGGTACAGGGGGTCCGAACACTGAAGCTTTCTTT; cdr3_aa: CASSQVRLGGTGGPNTEAFF
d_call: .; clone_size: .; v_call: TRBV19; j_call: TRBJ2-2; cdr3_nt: TGTGCCACCGGGGCCGGAGGGAGTGACACCGGGGAGCTGTTTTTT; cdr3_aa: CATGAGGSDTGELFF
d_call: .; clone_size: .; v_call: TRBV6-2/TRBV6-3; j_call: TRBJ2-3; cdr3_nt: TGTGCCAGCAGTCCAGGATCTTTCACAGATACGCAGTATTTT; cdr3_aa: CASSPGSFTDTQYF
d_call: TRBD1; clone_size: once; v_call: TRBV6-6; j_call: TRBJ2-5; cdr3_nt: TGTGCCAGCAGTTACGCCTCGGACAGGGCAGAGACCCAGTACTTC; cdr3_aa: CASSYASDRAETQYF
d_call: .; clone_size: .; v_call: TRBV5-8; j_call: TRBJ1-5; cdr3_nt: TGTGCCAGCAGCTTGGCGGGAGGGGTCAATCAGCCCCAGCATTTT; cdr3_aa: CASSLAGGVNQPQHF
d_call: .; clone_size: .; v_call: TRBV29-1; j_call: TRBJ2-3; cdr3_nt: TGCAGCGTTGGGCAGGGGACAGATACGCAGTATTTT; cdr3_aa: CSVGQGTDTQYF
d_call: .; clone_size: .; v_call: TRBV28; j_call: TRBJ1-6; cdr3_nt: TGTGCCAGCAGTTTATCAAGTGGGGGGGGTTCACCCCTCCACTTT; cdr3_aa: CASSLSSGGGSPLHF
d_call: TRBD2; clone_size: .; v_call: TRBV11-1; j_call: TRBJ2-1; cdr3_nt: TGTGCCAGCAGCTTAGTCGGGACTAGTAATGTCAATGAGCAGTTCTTC; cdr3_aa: CASSLVGTSNVNEQFF
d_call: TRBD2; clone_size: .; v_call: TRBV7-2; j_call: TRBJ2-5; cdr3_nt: TGTGCCAGCAGCCCCAGACTAGCGGGAGTTAGGGAGACCCAGTACTTC; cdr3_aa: CASSPRLAGVRETQYF
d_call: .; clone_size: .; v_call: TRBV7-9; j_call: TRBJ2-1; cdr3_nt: TGTGTCAGCAGCTCGCTAGCGAGGGGGGAGGGCCTGAATGAGCAGTTCTTC; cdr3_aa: CVSSSLARGEGLNEQFF
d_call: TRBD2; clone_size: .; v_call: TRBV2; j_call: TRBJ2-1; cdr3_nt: TGTGCCAGCAGCAGACTAGCGGGGGGCCAAGGTGAGCAGTTCTTC; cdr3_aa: CASSRLAGGQGEQFF
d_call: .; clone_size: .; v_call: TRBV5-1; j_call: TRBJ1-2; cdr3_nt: TGCGCCAGCAGCCTTGATTCGAGGTATGGCTACACCTTC; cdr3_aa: CASSLDSRYGYTF
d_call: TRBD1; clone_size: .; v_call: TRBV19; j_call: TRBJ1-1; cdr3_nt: TGTGCCAGCGCCGGGACAGGGCGTTCGGCTGAAGCTTTCTTT; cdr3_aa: CASAGTGRSAEAFF
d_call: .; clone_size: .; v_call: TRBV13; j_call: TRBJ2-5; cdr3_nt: TGTGCCAGCAGCTTAGGGGCAGGGCAAGAGACCCAGTACTTC; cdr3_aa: CASSLGAGQETQYF
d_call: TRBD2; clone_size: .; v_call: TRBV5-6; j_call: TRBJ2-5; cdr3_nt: TGTGCCAGCAGCTTGAAAAGGGCCGGTAGCGGGTCCGAGGAGACCCAGTACTTC; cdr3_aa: CASSLKRAGSGSEETQYF
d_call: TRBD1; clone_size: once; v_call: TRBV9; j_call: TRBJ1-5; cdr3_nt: TGTGCCAGCAGCGAGACAGGGAGCGGGCCCCAGCATTTT; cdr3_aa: CASSETGSGPQHF
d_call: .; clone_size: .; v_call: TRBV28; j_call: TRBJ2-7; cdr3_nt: TGTGCCAGCAGTTTAATCCAGACAGCCTCCTACGAGCAGTACTTC; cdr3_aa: CASSLIQTASYEQYF
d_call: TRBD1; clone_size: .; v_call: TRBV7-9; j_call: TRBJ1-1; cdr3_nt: TGTGCCAGCAGCTTTGGGGACAGGGGGCCCACTGAAGCTTTCTTT; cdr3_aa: CASSFGDRGPTEAFF
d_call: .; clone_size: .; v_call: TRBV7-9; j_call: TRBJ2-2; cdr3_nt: TGTGCCAGCAGCTTAAGGCTAGCCACCGGGGAGCTGTTTTTT; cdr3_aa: CASSLRLATGELFF
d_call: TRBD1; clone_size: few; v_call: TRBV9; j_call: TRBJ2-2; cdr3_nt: TGTGCCAGCAGCGCGGACAGGGGGCATGACGGGGAGCTGTTTTTT; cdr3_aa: CASSADRGHDGELFF
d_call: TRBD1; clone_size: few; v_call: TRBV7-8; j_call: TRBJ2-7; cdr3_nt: TGTGCCAGCAGGCAAGGGACAGCAGAACGTCAGTACTTC; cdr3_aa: CASRQGTAERQYF
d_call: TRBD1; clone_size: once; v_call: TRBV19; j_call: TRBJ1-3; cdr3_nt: TGTGCCAGTGGAGGGACAGCTGGAAACACCATATATTTT; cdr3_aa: CASGGTAGNTIYF
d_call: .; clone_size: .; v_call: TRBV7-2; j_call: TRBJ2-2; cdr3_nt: TGTGCCAGCAGCCCGCTTTTTTCGGGGGGCGGCGGGGAGCTGTTTTTT; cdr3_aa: CASSPLFSGGGGELFF
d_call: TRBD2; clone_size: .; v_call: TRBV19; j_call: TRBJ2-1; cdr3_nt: TGTGCCAGTAGTACTTTAGCGGGAGGGGGGGCCAATGAGCAGTTCTTC; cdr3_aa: CASSTLAGGGANEQFF
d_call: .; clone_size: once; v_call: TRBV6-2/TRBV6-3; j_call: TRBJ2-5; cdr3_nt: TGTGCCAGCAGTTACTCCACGGGGTTAGAGACCCAGTACTTC; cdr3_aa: CASSYSTGLETQYF
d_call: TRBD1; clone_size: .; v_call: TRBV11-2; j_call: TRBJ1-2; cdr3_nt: TGTGCCAGCAGCGCCCGGACAGGGGCCTACTATGGCTACACCTTC; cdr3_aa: CASSARTGAYYGYTF
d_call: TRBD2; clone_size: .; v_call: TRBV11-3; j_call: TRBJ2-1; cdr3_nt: TGTGCCAGCAGCTCCGGAGGGACTAGCGGACTTGAGCAGTTCTTC; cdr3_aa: CASSSGGTSGLEQFF
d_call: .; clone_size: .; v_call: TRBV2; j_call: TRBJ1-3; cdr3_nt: TGTGCCAGCCTCCCGGGCTCTGGAAACACCATATATTTT; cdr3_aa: CASLPGSGNTIYF